The 20 T cell receptor beta chains listed next were all sequenced from one sample in a study of cytomegalovirus exposure and HLA in healthy donors. PCR used 60 Vbeta primers and 13 Jbeta primers. The method was immunoSEQ multiplex PCR; TCRdb's version includes in-frame clones alone and lacks a portion of them. Here the sample table reports some 120,000 clones. The specimen sequenced was PBMCs. The receptors were sampled from a man younger than 40 in good health and CMV-seronegative.

The V and J genes are TRBV5-1 and TRBJ2-2, with D tentatively TRBD2 (5 bases). Germline V gene sequence: CDR1 SGHRS, CDR2 YFSETQ. Trimming took 4 bases from V and 4 from J, leaving 8 bases between them. The CDR3 sequence is 13 residues long. CDR3 in amino acids: CASSERATGELFF. The CDR3, as DNA: TGCGCCAGCAGCGAGAGGGCCACCGGGGAGCTGTTTTTT.

CDR3 sequence: CASRLDSSYEQYF. CDR3 sequence (DNA): TGTGCCAGCAGATTGGACAGCTCCTACGAGCAGTACTTC. The gene calls are TRBV7-9 and TRBJ2-7; a possible D gene is TRBD1 (6 bases). Germline lookup yields CDR1 SEHNR and CDR2 FQNEAQ (reference sequence). This CDR3 comprises 13 residues. The ends were cut back, 6 bases at V and 0 bases at J, with 9 bases in the middle.

V and J are TRBV15 and TRBJ2-5; 13 bases line up with TRBD2. Per germline, CDR1 LNHNV and CDR2 YYDKDF (reference sequence). Unmatched junction bases numbered 8, after V lost 1 base and J lost 0 bases. The length of the CDR3 is 19 residues. In DNA form, the CDR3 reads TGTGCCACCAGCAGAGGCCGGACTAGCGGGGGAGGGTACCAAGAGACCCAGTACTTC. Its protein product is CATSRGRTSGGGYQETQYF. Together with reference TRBV15 and TRBJ2-5, the CDR3 gives the full variable domain: DAMVIQNPRYQVTQFGKPVTLSCSQTLNHNVMYWYQQKSSQAPKLLFHYYDKDFNNEADTPDNFQSRRPNTSFCFLDIRSPGLGDTAMYLCATSRGRTSGGGYQETQYFGPGTRLLVL.

The J gene is TRBJ1-1, the V gene TRBV5-6; the D gene is possibly TRBD1 (5 bases). The germline gives CDR1 SGHDT, CDR2 YYEEEE. V shed 4 bases and J shed 1 base, with 8 bases lying between them. The CDR3 contains 13 residues. CDR3 DNA: TGTGCCAGCAGCCACGACAGGAACACTGAAGCTTTCTTT. This gives the protein CASSHDRNTEAFF.

V usage is TRBV7-2 and J usage is TRBJ2-5, with D perhaps matching TRBD2 (5 bases). Germline loops: CDR1 SGHTA, CDR2 FQGNSA. The CDR3 has 14 amino acids. V lost 3 bases and J 1 base, leaving 9 bases between the germline ends. The CDR3 reads CASSFRRAQETQYF. The CDR3 region has the DNA TGTGCCAGCAGCTTTAGGCGGGCCCAAGAGACCCAGTACTTC.

The gene calls are TRBV6-5 and TRBJ2-7, with 9 bases lining up with TRBD2. V lost 6 bases to trimming and J lost 3 bases; unmatched junction nucleotides: 9. In germline, CDR1 is MNHEY, CDR2 SVGAGI. CDR3 length: 15 residues. The CDR3 nucleotides read TGTGCCAGCAGCTTCAGCGGGGGGTATTTCTACGAGCAGTACTTC. Protein sequence: CASSFSGGYFYEQYF.

This chain connects TRBV5-4 to TRBJ1-4; the D gene is possibly TRBD1 (5 bases). V lost 5 bases, J lost 0 bases, and 20 bases lay in between. Germline assignment: CDR1 SGHNT and CDR2 YYREEE (reference sequence). This CDR3 region has 18 residues. The CDR3 DNA reads as TGTGCCAGCAGTAGCTCGGTGGGGGGTGAAGCAACTAATGAAAAACTGTTTTTT. Translated, it gives CASSSSVGGEATNEKLFF.

The chain links TRBV7-9 to TRBJ2-5, with 10 bases that match TRBD1. The V and J ends lost 3 bases and 5 bases, in that order; junction bases with no gene match: 6. Germline assignment: CDR1 SEHNR and CDR2 FQNEAQ (reference sequence). The CDR3 runs to 15 residues. CDR3 in amino acids: CASSFGTGEGETQYF. The CDR3 DNA follows: TGTGCCAGCAGCTTCGGGACAGGGGAGGGTGAGACCCAGTACTTC.

This chain joins TRBV11-2 and TRBJ2-3, with D hard to call. V shed 1 base and J shed 6 bases, with 17 bases lying between them. Germline V gives CDR1 SGHAT, CDR2 FQNNGV. The CDR3 is made up of 16 amino acids. CDR3 loop: CASSLGLGKIADTQYF. The DNA of the CDR3 is TGTGCCAGCAGCTTAGGACTCGGCAAGATAGCCGATACGCAGTATTTT.

This chain uses TRBV7-2 with TRBJ1-6, with TRBD1 as a possible D gene (5 bases). Trimming took 0 bases from V and 0 from J, leaving 9 bases between them. This CDR3 has 17 amino acids. Germline CDR1 and CDR2: SGHTA and FQGNSA. Here the CDR3 reads CASSLAGGSSYNSPLHF. The CDR3 bases are TGTGCCAGCAGCTTAGCGGGGGGGAGCTCCTATAATTCACCCCTCCACTTT.

The chain couples TRBV5-5 to TRBJ1-1; TRBD1 aligns across 9 bases. Germline CDR1 and CDR2: SGHKS and YYEKEE (reference sequence). The CDR3 runs 16 residues. The J segment lost 1 base and the V segment lost 4 bases, leaving 8 bases of the junction unmatched. The CDR3 region has the DNA TGTGCCAGCAGCGCAGGGACAGGGATGGGGAACACTGAAGCTTTCTTT. It codes for CASSAGTGMGNTEAFF.

The V and J genes are TRBV5-1 and TRBJ2-5; TRBD2 aligns across 12 bases. V was pared by 3 bases and J by 3 bases, with 3 bases of the junction left unmatched. The CDR3 spans 15 residues. From germline, CDR1 is SGHRS and CDR2 YFSETQ. The CDR3 coding sequence is TGCGCCAGCAGCTCATGGACTAGCGGGGAAGAGACCCAGTACTTC. This sequence encodes CASSSWTSGEETQYF.

The chain couples TRBV5-1 to TRBJ2-1; maybe TRBD2 (6 bases). CDR1 and CDR2 from the germline V gene are SGHRS and YFSETQ. There are 21 residues in the CDR3. V was trimmed by 3 bases and J by 0 bases, leaving 28 bases between them. The DNA of the CDR3 is TGCGCCAGCAGCTCATTCCCGGGACTTCTACCCGGGGAAAGCTCCTACAATGAGCAGTTCTTC. Translated: CASSSFPGLLPGESSYNEQFF.

The J gene is TRBJ2-1, the V gene TRBV2; 10 positions agree with TRBD2. This CDR3 contains 14 residues. V was clipped by 5 bases and J by 8 bases; unmatched bases: 6. The germline gives CDR1 SNHLY, CDR2 FYNNEI. CDR3 coding DNA: TGTGCCAGCAGTATAAGCGGGGGGGCGTATGAGCAGTTCTTC. This sequence encodes CASSISGGAYEQFF.

This sequence joins TRBV10-3 and TRBJ2-2; maybe TRBD2 (7 bases). CDR3 length: 13 amino acids. Trimming shortened V by 8 bases and J by 6 bases, and 13 bases separated the two germline ends. Germline loops: CDR1 ENHRY, CDR2 SYGVKD. The DNA for the CDR3 is TGTGCCATCGGGGGGGCTCTATCCGGGGAGCTGTTTTTT. This codes for CAIGGALSGELFF.

The J gene is TRBJ1-2, the V gene TRBV6-5; a possible D gene is TRBD1 (5 bases). Deletions cut 8 bases from V and 4 bases from J, with 11 bases between. This CDR3 is built from 12 residues. The germline gives CDR1 MNHEY, CDR2 SVGAGI. The CDR3 loop reads CASRGSPYGYTF. The CDR3 coding sequence is TGTGCCAGCCGGGGGTCCCCCTATGGCTACACCTTC.

This chain connects TRBV5-4 to TRBJ1-2, with D unclear. Trimming took 0 bases from V and 7 from J, leaving 16 bases between them. The CDR3 has 15 residues. Germline V CDR1 and CDR2: SGHNT, YYREEE (reference sequence). CDR3 sequence: CASSLGGGMASGYTF. CDR3 DNA sequence: TGTGCCAGCAGCTTGGGGGGAGGGATGGCAAGTGGCTACACCTTC. The variable domain in full, completed from reference TRBV5-4 and TRBJ1-2, reads ETGVTQSPTHLIKTRGQQVTLRCSSQSGHNTVSWYQQALGQGPQFIFQYYREEENGRGNFPPRFSGLQFPNYSSELNVNALELDDSALYLCASSLGGGMASGYTFGSGTRLTVV.

The CDR3 is CASSSVLGYTF. In DNA form, the CDR3 reads TGTGCCAGCAGCTCCGTCTTGGGCTACACCTTC. This rearrangement joins TRBV11-2 to TRBJ1-2; no clear D. CDR3 length: 11 residues. Trimming took 4 bases from V and 8 from J, leaving 8 bases between them. Germline CDR1 SGHAT, CDR2 FQNNGV.

The V and J genes are TRBV5-1 and TRBJ1-1; no clear D. The V gene's germline CDR1 is SGHRS and CDR2 YFSETQ. This CDR3 is built from 13 residues. V gave up 0 bases and J gave up 12 bases, with 15 bases separating them. DNA for the CDR3: TGCGCCAGCAGCTTGGAAGGCGGGCAGGTTTCTTTCTTT. Amino acids: CASSLEGGQVSFF.

This sequence joins TRBV19 and TRBJ2-3; 8 bases line up with TRBD1. The CDR3 is 17 residues long. V was pared by 4 bases and J by 1 base, with 10 bases of the junction left unmatched. Germline CDR1 and CDR2: LNHDA and SQIVND (reference sequence). The CDR3 DNA reads TGTGCCAGTAGTACAGCAATCGCGGGACAGGGCACAGATACGCAGTATTTT. Amino acid sequence: CASSTAIAGQGTDTQYF.